This T cell receptor (beta chain) was retrieved from a study of T cell responses to AZD1222 COVID-19 vaccine. General observations from the study: Clonal diversity may have been underestimated, and the donors were mostly white British, with more females than males. Spike-specific TCR breadth and depth went up after people got two AZD1222 doses. Baseline serology detected seropositivity in only a handful of AZD1222 recipients. Vaccine-associated CD4 TCRs ranged over spike, dominating at 160-218 and 743-854.

Sequencing was performed with immunoSEQ multiplex PCR; in TCRdb, only in-frame clones are kept and a portion is missing. In the table there are some 150,000 clones, over 80% of which are singletons. On this clone: Its target is not known.

The CDR3 has 14 amino acids. Trimming took 1 base from V and 8 from J, leaving 14 bases between them. The germline V gene encodes CDR1 SGHVS and CDR2 FQNEAQ. The sample consisted of peripheral blood, taken on day 0 of MenACWY control vaccination. V gene TRBV7-8 combines with J gene TRBJ1-1; D uncertain. The sequence derives from an adult in good health. The CDR3 here is CASSLVGRQFEAFF. The CDR3 DNA sequence: TGTGCCAGCAGCTTAGTAGGGCGGCAATTCGAAGCTTTCTTT.